A selection of T cell receptor beta chains follows, all from one sample in a study of CD8+ T cells in alopecia areata. TCRdb's copy holds only in-frame clones and misses some; the assay was immunoSEQ multiplex PCR. This sample has roughly 200,000 clones, with around two fifths found just once. The sequences come from CD4+ T cells sorted from blood, collected around week 37, from a patient treated with tofacitinib. The receptors derive from a human donor with alopecia areata. The CDR3 runs from the conserved cysteine through the conserved F or W. D genes are given only for firm matches. Where a row states a size, it is once, few, many or the class of an expanded clone; other rows omit it.

TRBV29-1	NA	TRBJ2-1	NA	CSVDAVSSSYNEQFF	TGCAGCGTTGATGCCGTTTCGAGCTCCTACAATGAGCAGTTCTTC
TRBV29-1	few	TRBJ2-7	TRBD1	CSVVRTGGYEQYF	TGCAGCGTTGTTAGGACAGGGGGATACGAGCAGTACTTC
TRBV7-2	few	TRBJ2-3	TRBD2	CASSSSPSGSLGDTQYF	TGTGCCAGCAGCAGCTCCCCTAGCGGGAGCTTAGGAGATACGCAGTATTTT
TRBV15	NA	TRBJ2-1	NA	CATSGVRSSSYNEQFF	TGTGCCACCAGCGGGGTCCGGAGTAGCTCCTACAATGAGCAGTTCTTC
TRBV4-2	few	TRBJ1-3	NA	CASSHAVGGTSGNTIYF	TGTGCCAGCAGCCATGCTGTGGGCGGAACCTCTGGAAACACCATATATTTT
TRBV5-1	few	TRBJ1-1	TRBD1	CASSLGQGHTEAFF	TGCGCCAGCAGCTTGGGACAGGGGCACACTGAAGCTTTCTTT
TRBV25-1	NA	TRBJ1-1	TRBD1	CASSDTGTGAAEAFF	TGTGCCAGCAGCGATACCGGGACAGGGGCGGCTGAAGCTTTCTTT
TRBV4-1	NA	TRBJ2-5	NA	CASSPRSPIGETQYF	TGCGCCAGCAGCCCTCGGAGTCCGATCGGAGAGACCCAGTACTTC
TRBV5-1	NA	TRBJ2-7	NA	CASGPPNSYEQYF	TGCGCCAGCGGCCCGCCTAACTCCTACGAGCAGTACTTC
TRBV4-1	NA	TRBJ1-4	TRBD1	CASSHADRVVEKLFF	TGCGCCAGCAGCCATGCAGACAGGGTGGTTGAAAAACTGTTTTTT
TRBV5-4	few	TRBJ2-1	TRBD1	CASSLGGTGTPNEQFF	TGTGCCAGCAGCTTGGGGGGGACAGGGACCCCCAATGAGCAGTTCTTC
TRBV29-1	NA	TRBJ1-1	NA	CSVFFWGPGAFF	TGCAGCGTTTTTTTCTGGGGTCCCGGAGCTTTCTTT
TRBV25-1	NA	TRBJ1-5	NA	CASSGTTGGGQPQHF	TGTGCCAGCAGCGGGACTACCGGGGGAGGTCAGCCCCAGCATTTT
TRBV15	NA	TRBJ2-1	TRBD2	CATRRTSGINEQFF	TGTGCCACCCGAAGGACTAGCGGGATTAATGAGCAGTTCTTC
TRBV10-3	few	TRBJ2-3	NA	CASCMASTDTQYF	TGTGCCTCTTGCATGGCTAGCACAGATACGCAGTATTTT
TRBV5-1	NA	TRBJ2-5	NA	CASRSEGGRVETQYF	TGCGCCAGCAGATCGGAAGGCGGCCGGGTAGAGACCCAGTACTTC
TRBV6-5	few	TRBJ2-1	TRBD2	CASKGKRENDEQFF	TGTGCCAGCAAGGGGAAGCGGGAGAACGATGAGCAGTTCTTC
TRBV18	NA	TRBJ2-7	NA	CASSHQYEQYF	TGTGCCAGCTCACACCAGTACGAGCAGTACTTC
TRBV9	many	TRBJ2-1	NA	CASRRIAETSGNEQFF	TGTGCCAGCAGAAGAATAGCGGAAACCTCGGGGAATGAGCAGTTCTTC
TRBV29-1	NA	TRBJ1-1	NA	CSVEAAGNTEAFF	TGCAGCGTTGAAGCGGCAGGAAACACTGAAGCTTTCTTT
TRBV7-9	few	TRBJ2-5	NA	CASSLSGETQYF	TGTGCCAGCAGCCTCTCCGGGGAGACCCAGTACTTC
TRBV27	NA	TRBJ1-5	NA	CASRSLNAHQPQHF	TGTGCCAGCAGATCCCTCAATGCCCATCAGCCCCAGCATTTT
TRBV4-1	NA	TRBJ2-5	TRBD2	CASSHGAGVSETQYF	TGCGCCAGCAGCCACGGAGCGGGAGTTAGCGAGACCCAGTACTTC
TRBV30	NA	TRBJ1-2	NA	CAWKGDGYTF	TGTGCCTGGAAGGGTGATGGCTACACCTTC
TRBV5-1	NA	TRBJ2-3	NA	CASRAAPGQGPDTQYF	TGCGCCAGCAGAGCCGCGCCGGGGCAGGGGCCAGATACGCAGTATTTT
TRBV4-3	many	TRBJ2-1	TRBD2	CASSQEAGRFYNEQFF	TGCGCCAGCAGCCAAGAGGCCGGGAGGTTCTACAATGAGCAGTTCTTC
TRBV30	few	TRBJ2-3	NA	CAWKGGLGNTQYF	TGTGCCTGGAAGGGGGGGCTTGGGAATACGCAGTATTTT
TRBV5-1	many	TRBJ2-7	TRBD2	CASSLGLAAGPYEQYF	TGCGCCAGCAGCTTGGGGCTAGCGGCGGGACCCTACGAGCAGTACTTC
TRBV5-4	NA	TRBJ2-2	NA	CASSLDSTNTGELFF	TGTGCCAGCAGCTTGGACAGTACGAACACCGGGGAGCTGTTTTTT